The 18 T cell receptor beta chains below were found in one sample sequenced in a study of beta chain features in type 1 diabetes. General observations from the study: Moderate but significant shortening of TCRB CDR3s was recorded in all four CD4+ subsets from Type 1 diabetes patients.

Reverse transcribing all isolated RNA meant expressed TCRB transcripts were sequenced. Data came from immunoSEQ multiplex PCR; TCRdb stores just in-frame clones and leaves some out. The sample includes more than 250,000 clones, about 24% of them seen just once. These receptors' antigens are unknown. The material sequenced was naive CD4+ T cells from blood. Receptors were obtained from a woman aged 30 to 39 with type 1 diabetes.

V is TRBV5-4 and J is TRBJ1-2; D perhaps matches TRBD1 (5 bases). The germline CDR1 and CDR2 sequences are SGHNT and YYREEE (reference sequence). V lost 5 bases to trimming and J lost 4 bases, with 15 bases between them. This CDR3 comprises 14 residues. The CDR3 loop is CASSRGGEIYGYTF. CDR3 sequence (DNA): TGTGCCAGCAGTCGGGGAGGGGAAATCTATGGCTACACCTTC.

The chain employs TRBV27 and TRBJ1-2, with TRBD1 identical over 8 bases. Per the germline V gene, CDR1 is MNHEY and CDR2 is SMNVEV (reference sequence). This CDR3 is built from 17 residues. Germline trimming cut 5 bases from V and 5 bases from J; bases unmatched to any gene: 16. CDR3 residues: CASSQTSEQGGRYGYTF. The CDR3 bases are TGTGCCAGCAGTCAGACATCCGAACAGGGGGGACGTTATGGCTACACCTTC.

This clone showed up just a few times. The CDR3 sequence: CASSTAGQNATQYF. The CDR3 nucleotides read TGTGCCAGCAGCACCGCAGGACAGAATGCGACCCAGTACTTC. V is TRBV21-1 and J is TRBJ2-5; the listed D gene, TRBD1, was not tested against the DNA. TRBV21-1 is deemed a pseudogene. This CDR3 comprises 14 residues.

V usage is TRBV29-1 and J usage is TRBJ2-7; 13 positions match TRBD2. V lost 4 bases to trimming and J lost 3 bases; unmatched junction nucleotides: 3. The CDR3 totals 14 residues. Per the germline V gene, CDR1 is SQVTM and CDR2 is ANQGSEA. The CDR3 loop is CSVGLAGGFYEQYF. DNA of the CDR3: TGCAGCGTTGGACTAGCGGGAGGTTTCTACGAGCAGTACTTC.

The V call is TRBV5-1, the J call TRBJ2-1; TRBD2 matches at 12 bases. Germline V gene sequence: CDR1 SGHRS, CDR2 YFSETQ. The J segment lost 8 bases and the V segment lost 4 bases, leaving 7 bases of the junction unmatched. This CDR3 is built from 15 residues. The CDR3 region is CASSPGLAGSDEQFF. In DNA form, the CDR3 reads TGCGCCAGCAGCCCCGGACTAGCGGGATCTGATGAGCAGTTCTTC.

The chain recombines TRBV7-6 with TRBJ2-6; 8 bases are a match to TRBD2. This CDR3 has 17 residues. Germline loops: CDR1 SGHVS, CDR2 FNYEAQ. V lost 5 bases and J lost 2; bases outside the gene matches: 8. The CDR3 region has the DNA TGTGCCAGCAGCCCCAATAGCGGGGCGGCTGGGGCCAACGTCCTGACTTTC. Protein: CASSPNSGAAGANVLTF.

The chain joins TRBV10-3 to TRBJ2-7; tentatively, D is TRBD2 (6 bases). CDR1 ENHRY and CDR2 SYGVKD come from the germline V gene. Trimming left V 6 bases short and J 6 bases short, with 15 bases between. The CDR3 covers 13 residues. The CDR3 here is CAISVSMEGEQYF. For the CDR3, the DNA is TGTGCCATCAGCGTCTCAATGGAGGGCGAGCAGTACTTC.

The chain has TRBV18 and TRBJ1-2; TRBD1 matches 8 bases. The CDR3 contains 14 residues. Germline CDR1 reads KGHSH; CDR2 reads LQKENI. Germline trimming cut 5 bases from V and 7 bases from J; bases unmatched to any gene: 9. For the CDR3, the DNA is TGTGCCAGCTCAACCACTGGACAGGGCTTTGGCTACACCTTC. Translating it yields CASSTTGQGFGYTF.

The chain combines TRBV11-2 with TRBJ2-1, with 10 bases that match TRBD1. V lost 8 bases and J lost 4; bases outside the gene matches: 5. CDR1 and CDR2 from the germline V gene are SGHAT and FQNNGV. The CDR3 covers 14 residues. The chain's CDR3 is CASGQGVVYNEQFF. In DNA, the CDR3 is TGTGCCAGCGGACAGGGGGTGGTATACAATGAGCAGTTCTTC.

The chain links TRBV4-1 to TRBJ2-7; 9 bases match TRBD1. Germline assignment: CDR1 MGHRA and CDR2 YSYEKL. The V and J ends lost 4 bases and 3 bases, in that order; junction bases with no gene match: 10. This CDR3 spans 16 amino acids. DNA for the CDR3: TGCGCCAGCAGCCGCCAGACGGGACAGGGAGACTACGAGCAGTACTTC. Its translation is CASSRQTGQGDYEQYF.

The genes are TRBV28 and TRBJ2-5; TRBD2 is a possible D gene (5 bases). Between the trimmed V and J ends, which lost 3 bases and 5 bases, there was a span of 16 bases. CDR1 MDHEN and CDR2 SYDVKM come from the germline V gene. CDR3 length: 15 amino acids. This CDR3 is CASSFSLSGTETQYF. DNA of the CDR3: TGTGCCAGCAGTTTTTCGCTATCGGGAACCGAGACCCAGTACTTC. The whole variable domain, remainder taken from reference TRBV28 and TRBJ2-5, is DVKVTQSSRYLVKRTGEKVFLECVQDMDHENMFWYRQDPGLGLRLIYFSYDVKMKEKGDIPEGYSVSREKKERFSLILESASTNQTSMYLCASSFSLSGTETQYFGPGTRLLVL.

This clone has a handful of counts. The chain is built from TRBV29-1 and TRBJ2-4; 13 bases agree with TRBD2. CDR1 SQVTM and CDR2 ANQGSEA come from the germline V gene. After removal of 6 bases from V and 0 bases from J, the junction contained 5 bases not matched to a gene. The CDR3 is made up of 16 amino acids. DNA for the CDR3: TGCAGCGTCGGGACTAGCGGGGAGATAGCCAAAAACATTCAGTACTTC. Protein sequence: CSVGTSGEIAKNIQYF.

The sample holds one count of this clone. The chain uses TRBV28 and TRBJ2-7, with 8 bases aligning to TRBD1. Looked up from germline, CDR1 is MDHEN and CDR2 is SYDVKM. The V segment lost 5 bases and the J segment 5 bases; nucleotides outside the gene matches: 14. The CDR3 has 16 amino acids. This CDR3 reads CASSKRTGTGGDEQYF. Here the CDR3 DNA reads TGTGCCAGCAGTAAACGGACAGGGACGGGCGGGGACGAGCAGTACTTC.

This clone was seen a few times. The chain couples TRBV9 to TRBJ2-2, with D possibly matching TRBD1 (5 bases). Per germline, CDR1 SGDLS and CDR2 YYNGEE. This CDR3 has 18 amino acids. Trimming left V 0 bases short and J 0 bases short, with 15 bases between. Written as DNA, the CDR3 is TGTGCCAGCAGCGTAGCTATGTTAGGGGCGGCGAACACCGGGGAGCTGTTTTTT. It specifies CASSVAMLGAANTGELFF.

This clone was found a few times. V and J are TRBV7-2 and TRBJ1-2; 11 bases are shared with TRBD1. Germline CDR1 reads SGHTA; CDR2 reads FQGNSA. V shed 5 bases, J shed 6 bases, and the junction held 8 bases outside the gene matches. The CDR3 extends over 15 amino acids. CDR3 coding DNA: TGTGCCAGCAGCACATCGGGACAGGGGGTGGATGGCTACACCTTC. The encoded protein is CASSTSGQGVDGYTF. Full variable domain (outside the CDR3, taken from reference TRBV7-2 and TRBJ1-2): GAGVSQSPSNKVTEKGKDVELRCDPISGHTALYWYRQSLGQGLEFLIYFQGNSAPDKSGLPSDRFSAERTGGSVSTLTIQRTQQEDSAVYLCASSTSGQGVDGYTFGSGTRLTVV.

The rearrangement uses TRBV18 and TRBJ2-7; no definite D call. The CDR3 is 12 residues long. CDR1 is KGHSH, CDR2 LQKENI, per germline. V was pared by 2 bases and J by 5 bases, with 7 bases between. CDR3 in DNA: TGTGCCAGCTCACCAGCCGCGGACGAGCAGTACTTC. Its protein product is CASSPAADEQYF.

In its sample, this clone was seen a few times. The chain combines TRBV4-1 with TRBJ2-7; TRBD2 agrees at 9 bases. The CDR3 length is 17 residues. With V trimmed by 4 bases and J by 4 bases, 14 bases remained unmatched. Germline V lookup: CDR1 MGHRA, CDR2 YSYEKL. CDR3 nucleotides: TGCGCCAGCAGCCGTGGGTCCGTCGCGGGAGGGGTGTACGAGCAGTACTTC. The encoded protein is CASSRGSVAGGVYEQYF.

V gene TRBV28 combines with J gene TRBJ1-2; D not certain. This CDR3 spans 13 amino acids. Germline V lookup: CDR1 MDHEN, CDR2 SYDVKM. Trimming took off 3 bases at V and 4 bases at J, with 9 bases between the two ends. CDR3 loop: CASSFGVLYGYTF. The CDR3, as DNA: TGTGCCAGCAGTTTCGGTGTTCTCTATGGCTACACCTTC.